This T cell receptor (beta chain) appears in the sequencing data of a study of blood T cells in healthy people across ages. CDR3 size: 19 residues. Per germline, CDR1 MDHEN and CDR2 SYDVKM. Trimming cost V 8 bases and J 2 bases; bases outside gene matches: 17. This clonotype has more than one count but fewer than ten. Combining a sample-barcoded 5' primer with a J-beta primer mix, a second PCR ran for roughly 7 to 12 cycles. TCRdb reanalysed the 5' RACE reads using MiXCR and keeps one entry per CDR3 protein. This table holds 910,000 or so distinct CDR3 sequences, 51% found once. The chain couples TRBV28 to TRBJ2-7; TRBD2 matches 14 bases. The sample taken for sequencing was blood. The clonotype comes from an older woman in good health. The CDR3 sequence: CASLHVPGLAGEGAYEQYF. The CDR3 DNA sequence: TGTGCCAGCCTCCACGTTCCGGGACTAGCGGGAGAAGGGGCCTACGAGCAGTACTTC.